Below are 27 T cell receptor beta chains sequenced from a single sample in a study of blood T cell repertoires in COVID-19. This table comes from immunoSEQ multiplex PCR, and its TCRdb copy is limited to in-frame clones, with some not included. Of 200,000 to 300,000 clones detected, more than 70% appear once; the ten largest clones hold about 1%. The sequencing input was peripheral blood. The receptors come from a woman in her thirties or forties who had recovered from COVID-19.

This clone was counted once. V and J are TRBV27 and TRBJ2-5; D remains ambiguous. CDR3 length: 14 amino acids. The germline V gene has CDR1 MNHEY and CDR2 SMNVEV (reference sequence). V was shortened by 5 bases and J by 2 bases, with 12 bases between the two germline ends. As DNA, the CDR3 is TGTGCCAGCAGTCCCATCGGTCCTCAAGAGACCCAGTACTTC. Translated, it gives CASSPIGPQETQYF.

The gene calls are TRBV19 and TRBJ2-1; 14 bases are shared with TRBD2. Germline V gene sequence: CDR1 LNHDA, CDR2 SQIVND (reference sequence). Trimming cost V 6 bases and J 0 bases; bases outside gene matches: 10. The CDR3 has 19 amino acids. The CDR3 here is CASSGGLAGARGSYNEQFF. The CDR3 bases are TGTGCCAGTAGCGGGGGACTAGCGGGAGCTAGGGGCTCCTACAATGAGCAGTTCTTC.

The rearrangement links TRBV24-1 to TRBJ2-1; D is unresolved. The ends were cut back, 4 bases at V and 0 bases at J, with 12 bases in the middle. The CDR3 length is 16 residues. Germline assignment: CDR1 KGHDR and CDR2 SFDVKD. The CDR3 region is CATSDSLRSSYNEQFF. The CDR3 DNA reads TGTGCCACCAGTGACTCCCTGCGTAGCTCCTACAATGAGCAGTTCTTC.

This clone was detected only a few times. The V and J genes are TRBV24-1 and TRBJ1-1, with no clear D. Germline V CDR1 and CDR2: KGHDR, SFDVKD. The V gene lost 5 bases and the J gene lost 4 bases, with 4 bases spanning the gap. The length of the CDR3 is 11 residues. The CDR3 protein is CATSVGTEAFF. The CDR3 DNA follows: TGTGCCACCAGTGTCGGCACTGAAGCTTTCTTT.

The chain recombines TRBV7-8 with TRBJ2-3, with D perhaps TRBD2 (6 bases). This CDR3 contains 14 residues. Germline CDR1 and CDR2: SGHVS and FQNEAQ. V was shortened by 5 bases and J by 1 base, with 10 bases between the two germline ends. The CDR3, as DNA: TGTGCCAGCAGCCCGGGACTCCGCACAGATACGCAGTATTTT. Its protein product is CASSPGLRTDTQYF.

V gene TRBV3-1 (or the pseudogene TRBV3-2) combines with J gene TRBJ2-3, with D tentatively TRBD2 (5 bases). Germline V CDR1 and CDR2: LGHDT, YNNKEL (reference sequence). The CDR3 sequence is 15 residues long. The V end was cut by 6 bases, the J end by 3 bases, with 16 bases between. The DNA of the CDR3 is TGTGCCAGCAGTGCCGACTACCAAGAGACAGATACGCAGTATTTT. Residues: CASSADYQETDTQYF.

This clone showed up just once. The CDR3 reads CASSLVPGGTEAFF. CDR3 DNA sequence: TGTGCCAGCAGCTTAGTTCCAGGGGGCACTGAAGCTTTCTTT. The rearrangement uses TRBV11-2 and TRBJ1-1, with TRBD1 matching over 7 bases. The length of the CDR3 is 14 residues. Germline assignment: CDR1 SGHAT and CDR2 FQNNGV. V lost 1 base and J lost 4; bases outside the gene matches: 3.

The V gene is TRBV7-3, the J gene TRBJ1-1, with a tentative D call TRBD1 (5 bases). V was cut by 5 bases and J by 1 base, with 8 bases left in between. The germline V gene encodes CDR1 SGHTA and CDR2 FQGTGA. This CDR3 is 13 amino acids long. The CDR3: CASSPTGNTEAFF. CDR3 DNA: TGTGCCAGCAGCCCCACAGGGAACACTGAAGCTTTCTTT.

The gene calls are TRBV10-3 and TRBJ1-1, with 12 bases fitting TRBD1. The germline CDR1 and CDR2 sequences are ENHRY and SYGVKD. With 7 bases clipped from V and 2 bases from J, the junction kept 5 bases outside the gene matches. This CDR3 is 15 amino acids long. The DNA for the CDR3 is TGTGCCATCACCGGGACAGGGGGCCAAAACACTGAAGCTTTCTTT. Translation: CAITGTGGQNTEAFF.

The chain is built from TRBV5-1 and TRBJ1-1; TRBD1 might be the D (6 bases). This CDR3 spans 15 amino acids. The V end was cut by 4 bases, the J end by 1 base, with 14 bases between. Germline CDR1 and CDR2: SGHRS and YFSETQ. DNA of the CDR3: TGCGCCAGCAGCATCGGGACACCTCAGAACACTGAAGCTTTCTTT. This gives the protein CASSIGTPQNTEAFF.

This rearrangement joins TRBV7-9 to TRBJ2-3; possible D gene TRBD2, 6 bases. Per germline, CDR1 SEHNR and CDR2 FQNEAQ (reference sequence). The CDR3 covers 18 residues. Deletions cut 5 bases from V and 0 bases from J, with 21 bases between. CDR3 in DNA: TGTGCCAGCAGCCCCCGGCGGGGTAGCGGACCGAGCACAGATACGCAGTATTTT. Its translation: CASSPRRGSGPSTDTQYF.

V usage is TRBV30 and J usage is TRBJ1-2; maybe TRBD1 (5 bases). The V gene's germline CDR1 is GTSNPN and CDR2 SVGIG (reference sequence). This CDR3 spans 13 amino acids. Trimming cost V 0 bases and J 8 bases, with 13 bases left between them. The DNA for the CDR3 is TGTGCCTGGAGTGTCGGGCAGGGTCTCGGCTACACCTTC. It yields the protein CAWSVGQGLGYTF.

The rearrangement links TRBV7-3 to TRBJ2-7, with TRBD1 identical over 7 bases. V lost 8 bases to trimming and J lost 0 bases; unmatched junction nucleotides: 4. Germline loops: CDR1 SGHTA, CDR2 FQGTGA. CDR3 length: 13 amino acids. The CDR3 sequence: CASSGTDSYEQYF. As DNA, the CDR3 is TGTGCCAGCTCCGGGACAGACTCCTACGAGCAGTACTTC.

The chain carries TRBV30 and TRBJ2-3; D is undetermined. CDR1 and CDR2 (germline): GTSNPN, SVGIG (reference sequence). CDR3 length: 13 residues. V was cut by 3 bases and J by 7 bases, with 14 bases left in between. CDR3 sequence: CAWSPRSGHTQYF. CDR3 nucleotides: TGTGCCTGGAGCCCTAGGTCCGGCCATACGCAGTATTTT.

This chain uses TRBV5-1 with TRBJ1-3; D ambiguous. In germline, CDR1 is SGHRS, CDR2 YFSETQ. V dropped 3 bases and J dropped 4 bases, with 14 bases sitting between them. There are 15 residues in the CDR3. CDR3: CASSSTGTGGNTIYF. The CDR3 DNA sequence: TGCGCCAGCAGCTCGACCGGCACGGGGGGAAACACCATATATTTT.

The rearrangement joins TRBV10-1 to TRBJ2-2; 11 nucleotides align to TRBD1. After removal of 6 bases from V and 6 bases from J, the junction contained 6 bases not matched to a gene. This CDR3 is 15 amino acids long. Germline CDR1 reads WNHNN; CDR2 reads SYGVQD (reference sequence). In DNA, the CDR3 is TGCGCCAGCAGAACCGGACAGGGGGCGGCCGGGGAGCTGTTTTTT. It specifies CASRTGQGAAGELFF.

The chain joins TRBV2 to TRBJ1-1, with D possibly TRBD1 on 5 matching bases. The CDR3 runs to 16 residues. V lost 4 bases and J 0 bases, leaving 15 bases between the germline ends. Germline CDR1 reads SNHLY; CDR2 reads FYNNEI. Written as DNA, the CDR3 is TGTGCCAGCAGTGGAAGGACACCTGCCTTGAACACTGAAGCTTTCTTT. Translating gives CASSGRTPALNTEAFF.

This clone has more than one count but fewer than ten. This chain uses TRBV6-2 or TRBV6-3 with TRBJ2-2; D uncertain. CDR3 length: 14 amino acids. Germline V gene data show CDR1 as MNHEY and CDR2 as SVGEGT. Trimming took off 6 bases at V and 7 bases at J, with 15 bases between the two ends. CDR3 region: CASSPPPRFGELFF. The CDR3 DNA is TGTGCCAGCAGCCCACCCCCTAGGTTCGGGGAGCTGTTTTTT.

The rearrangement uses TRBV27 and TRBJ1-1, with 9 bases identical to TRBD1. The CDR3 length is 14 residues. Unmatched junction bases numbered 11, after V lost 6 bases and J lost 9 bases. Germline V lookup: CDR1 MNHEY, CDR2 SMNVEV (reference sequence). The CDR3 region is CASRDRDRAKKAFF. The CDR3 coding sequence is TGTGCCAGCAGGGATCGGGACAGGGCGAAAAAAGCTTTCTTT.

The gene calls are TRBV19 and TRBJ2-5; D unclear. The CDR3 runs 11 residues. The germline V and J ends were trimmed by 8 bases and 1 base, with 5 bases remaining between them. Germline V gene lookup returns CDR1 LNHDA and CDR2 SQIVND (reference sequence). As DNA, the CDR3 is TGTGCCAGTTCCGTCCAAGAGACCCAGTACTTC. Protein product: CASSVQETQYF.

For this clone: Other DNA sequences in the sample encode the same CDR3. The CDR3 bases are TGTGCCAGTAGTATGGTGGCAGGGGGAGATACGCAGTATTTT. Protein: CASSMVAGGDTQYF. The rearrangement joins TRBV19 to TRBJ2-3, with 7 bases lining up with TRBD1. Germline lookup yields CDR1 LNHDA and CDR2 SQIVND (reference sequence). Trimming removed 3 bases from V and 5 bases from J; junction bases left unmatched: 5. The CDR3 sequence is 14 residues long.

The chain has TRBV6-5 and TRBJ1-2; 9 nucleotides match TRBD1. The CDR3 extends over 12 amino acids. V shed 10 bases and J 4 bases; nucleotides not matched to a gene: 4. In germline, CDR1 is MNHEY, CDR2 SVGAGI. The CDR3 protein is CATRDRVYGYTF. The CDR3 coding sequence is TGTGCCACTCGGGACAGGGTCTATGGCTACACCTTC.

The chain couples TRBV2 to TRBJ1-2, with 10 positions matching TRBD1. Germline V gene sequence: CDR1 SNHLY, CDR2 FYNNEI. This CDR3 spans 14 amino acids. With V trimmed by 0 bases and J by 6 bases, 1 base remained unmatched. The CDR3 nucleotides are TGTGCCAGCAGTGAAGCGGGGACAGGGGATGGCTACACCTTC. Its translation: CASSEAGTGDGYTF.

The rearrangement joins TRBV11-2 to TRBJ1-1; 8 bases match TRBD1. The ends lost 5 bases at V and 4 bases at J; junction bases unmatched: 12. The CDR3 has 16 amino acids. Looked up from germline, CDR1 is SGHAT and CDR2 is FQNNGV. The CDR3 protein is CASSTGQGVSGTEAFF. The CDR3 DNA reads TGTGCCAGCAGCACTGGACAGGGCGTATCCGGCACTGAAGCTTTCTTT.

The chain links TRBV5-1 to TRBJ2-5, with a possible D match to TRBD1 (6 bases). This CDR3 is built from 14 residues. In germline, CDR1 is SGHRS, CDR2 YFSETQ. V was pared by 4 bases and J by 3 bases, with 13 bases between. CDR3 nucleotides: TGCGCCAGCAGCGTGGGACACGGGGAAGAGACCCAGTACTTC. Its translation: CASSVGHGEETQYF.

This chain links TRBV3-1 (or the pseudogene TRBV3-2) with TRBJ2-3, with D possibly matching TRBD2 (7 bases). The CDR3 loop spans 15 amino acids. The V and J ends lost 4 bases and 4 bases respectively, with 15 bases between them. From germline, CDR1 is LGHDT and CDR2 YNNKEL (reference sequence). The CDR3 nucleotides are TGTGCCAGCAGCCGGGGGGGGCGAGGAGCAGATACGCAGTATTTT. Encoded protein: CASSRGGRGADTQYF.

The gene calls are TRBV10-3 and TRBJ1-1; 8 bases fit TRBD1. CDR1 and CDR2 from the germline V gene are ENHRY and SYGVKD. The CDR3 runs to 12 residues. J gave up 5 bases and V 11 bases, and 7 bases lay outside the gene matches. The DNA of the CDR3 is TGTGCCGCTGGACAGGGTTGGACTGAAGCTTTCTTT. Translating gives CAAGQGWTEAFF.